Listed below are T cell receptor beta chains from one sample, sequenced in a study of control samples from healthy donors and cancer patients. TCRdb's copy holds only in-frame clones and misses some; the assay was immunoSEQ multiplex PCR. The table records roughly 180,000 clones, roughly 95% of them present only once. Source material: blood. The receptor set was obtained from a woman aged 55-70 years in good health. Each CDR3 is given with its conserved first and last residue. The D gene is left open where the match is weak. The size entry is marked missing in some rows and otherwise reads once, few, many or a size class.

j_call clone_size d_call v_call cdr3_nt cdr3_aa
TRBJ1-5 NA NA TRBV10-2 TGCGCCAGCAGTGAGTCGAAACCGGGACCCAAAGGAGGTTATCAGCCCCAGCATTTT CASSESKPGPKGGYQPQHF
TRBJ1-1 NA NA TRBV7-9 TGTGCCAGCAGCTTAGCGTGGGACGGGAACACTGAAGCTTTCTTT CASSLAWDGNTEAFF
TRBJ1-1 NA NA TRBV5-4 TGTGCCAGCAGCTTGGCGGGGTACACTGAAGCTTTCTTT CASSLAGYTEAFF
TRBJ1-1 NA TRBD1 TRBV7-2 TGTGCCAGCAGCTCACTGGACAGGATAAACACTGAAGCTTTCTTT CASSSLDRINTEAFF
TRBJ1-3 NA TRBD1 TRBV12-5 TGTGCTAGTGGTTTGGGGACAGGGGGTGGTGGAAACACCATATATTTT CASGLGTGGGGNTIYF
TRBJ2-1 NA NA TRBV27 TGTGCCAGCAGTTTATCTTCGCGGTCGGGCAATGAGCAGTTCTTC CASSLSSRSGNEQFF
TRBJ2-1 NA NA TRBV5-4 TGTGCCAGCAGCGCTGGATCAGGCGCGAACAATGAGCAGTTCTTC CASSAGSGANNEQFF
TRBJ2-4 NA TRBD1 TRBV7-9 TGTGCCAGCAGCTTGTTAGCGGACAGGGATGACATTCAGTACTTC CASSLLADRDDIQYF
TRBJ1-2 NA NA TRBV2 TGTGCCAGCAGTGACATCCTATTATTAACTAACTATGGCTACACCTTC CASSDILLLTNYGYTF
TRBJ1-2 NA NA TRBV7-2 TGTGCCAGCAGCTTATCGGTCAGGGGCTATGGCTACACCTTC CASSLSVRGYGYTF
TRBJ1-1 NA NA TRBV7-9 TGTGCCAGCAGCCGCCGCTTAAACACTGAAGCTTTCTTT CASSRRLNTEAFF
TRBJ1-4 NA NA TRBV5-1 TGCGCCAGCAGCTTAGAACTTGCAACTAATGAAAAACTGTTTTTT CASSLELATNEKLFF
TRBJ1-6 NA NA TRBV7-2 TGTGCCAGCAGCTTAGGGGACGGTGCGTTCTTGGACCTCCACTTT CASSLGDGAFLDLHF
TRBJ1-5 NA TRBD1 TRBV6-5 TGTGCCAGTGAACTATTACAGGGGGCGAGTCAGCCCCAGCATTTT CASELLQGASQPQHF
TRBJ1-6 NA NA TRBV27 TGTGCCAGCAGTCTCCCCAGGACGTCTAATTCACCCCTCCACTTT CASSLPRTSNSPLHF
TRBJ2-1 NA TRBD2 TRBV3-1/TRBV3-2 TGTGCCAGCAGCTCAGGGACTAGCTCCTACAATGAGCAGTTCTTC CASSSGTSSYNEQFF
TRBJ2-1 once NA TRBV7-8 TGTGCCAGCAGCTTAGAGAGTCGAGGGACCTCCTACAATGAGCAGTTCTTC CASSLESRGTSYNEQFF
TRBJ2-2 NA NA TRBV27 TGTGCCAGCAGTCCCCGGGCCGGGGAGCTGTTTTTT CASSPRAGELFF
TRBJ1-5 NA TRBD1 TRBV3-1/TRBV3-2 TGTGCCAGCAGCCGGACAGGGCAGAGCAATCAGCCCCAGCATTTT CASSRTGQSNQPQHF
TRBJ2-5 NA NA TRBV18 TGTGCCAGCTCACCCGGTAGGGGGGACCAAGAGACCCAGTACTTC CASSPGRGDQETQYF
TRBJ1-2 NA TRBD1 TRBV5-4 TGTGCCAGCAGCACGGGGACAGGGGTTTACTCTGGCTACACCTTC CASSTGTGVYSGYTF
TRBJ2-7 NA NA TRBV7-2 TGTGCCAGCAGCTTAGGGCAGGGAAACGGCGAGCAGTACTTC CASSLGQGNGEQYF
TRBJ1-6 NA NA TRBV4-3 TGCGCCAGCAGCCAAGATGTCCAGGGCGGCGGTTCACCCCTCCACTTT CASSQDVQGGGSPLHF
TRBJ1-1 NA NA TRBV7-2 TGTGCCAGCAGTAATCAGGGGTACTCTGAAGCTTTCTTT CASSNQGYSEAFF
TRBJ1-2 NA NA TRBV19 TGTGCCAGTAGTGCGCAAGAGGGACTTAACTATGGCTACACCTTC CASSAQEGLNYGYTF
TRBJ2-1 NA TRBD2 TRBV6-2/TRBV6-3 TGTGCCAGCAGTCGAGACGGGGGGGGAGATTACAATGAGCAGTTCTTC CASSRDGGGDYNEQFF
TRBJ1-3 many NA TRBV7-2 TGTGCCAGCAGCTTAAACGCAGTAGCCTCTGGAAACACCATATATTTT CASSLNAVASGNTIYF
TRBJ1-1 NA NA TRBV9 TGTGCCAGCAGCGCACGGACGGGGAACACTGAAGCTTTCTTT CASSARTGNTEAFF
TRBJ1-1 NA NA TRBV11-2 TGTGCCAGCAGCTTAGAAAGGGTAAAAGCTTTCTTT CASSLERVKAFF
TRBJ2-3 NA TRBD2 TRBV5-4 TGTGCCAGCAGCTTGTTCCTAGCGGGGGCCAACACAGATACGCAGTATTTT CASSLFLAGANTDTQYF
TRBJ1-3 NA NA TRBV2 TGTGCCAGCAGTGTGTTAGGGGATGGAAACACCATATATTTT CASSVLGDGNTIYF
TRBJ1-5 NA NA TRBV19 TGTGCCAGTAGTAAGGCCCCCACGGGGGGTTATAGCAATCAGCCCCAGCATTTT CASSKAPTGGYSNQPQHF
TRBJ2-3 NA NA TRBV6-5 TGTGCCAGCAGCGGTTCGACTAGGGGGACAGATACGCAGTATTTT CASSGSTRGTDTQYF
TRBJ1-2 NA NA TRBV4-3 TGCGCCAGCAGCCAAGGGTACTCCGACAGTTATGGCTACACCTTC CASSQGYSDSYGYTF
TRBJ1-1 NA TRBD1 TRBV29-1 TGCAGAGGACAGGGGGCTGACACTGAAGCTTTCTTT CRGQGADTEAFF
TRBJ1-6 NA NA TRBV5-5 TGTGCCAGCAGCTTCAAATACAGGGATAATTCACCCCTCCACTTT CASSFKYRDNSPLHF